This TCR beta chain was retrieved from a study of shared clonotypes between healthy human individuals. Study-wide results and limits: Naive subsets generally exceeded memory subsets in estimated richness.

Concerning this clone: Its antigen is not known.

Profiling relied on immunoSEQ multiplex PCR, and the TCRdb table lists in-frame clones only, not all of them. The sample includes approximately 1,000,000 clones, around 78% seen only once; the top ten take more than 0.5%. The CDR3 is 13 residues long. Between the trimmed V and J ends, which lost 2 bases and 10 bases, there was a span of 11 bases. CDR1 is MDHEN, CDR2 SYDVKM, per germline. The clonotype comes from a man aged 18 to 29 in good health. Some clones in this sample may be carry-over from other donors' samples. This chain uses TRBV28 with TRBJ2-2, with D perhaps being TRBD1 or TRBD2 (5 bases each). Sequenced sample: memory CD4+ T cells from PBMCs. Subset: CD45RA-negative fraction. The CDR3 bases are TGTGCCAGCAGTTTAGGGGGAAACCTGGAGCTGTTTTTT. Residues: CASSLGGNLELFF.